This is a list of T cell receptor beta chains from one sample in a study of blood T cell repertoires in COVID-19. Clones were read by immunoSEQ multiplex PCR, and TCRdb kept only the in-frame ones, dropping some. The sample contains 130,000 to 150,000 clones, 85% to 90% of which appear only once. Sequencing input: peripheral blood. The receptors derive from a human donor in a cohort sampled during active COVID-19. CDR3s leave out the opening cysteine and the closing phenylalanine or tryptophan. Fields, in order: V gene, D gene, clone size, J gene, CDR3 protein. The D gene is left open where the match is weak. The listing skips clone size in some rows; elsewhere it reads once, few, many or a size class.

>TRBV30|TRBD2|-|TRBJ2-2
AWSVTSGNTGELF
>TRBV28|-|-|TRBJ1-2
ASRGSGYT
>TRBV6-2/TRBV6-3|TRBD1|-|TRBJ1-2
ASSGWTGLRDGYT
>TRBV29-1|TRBD1|once|TRBJ1-2
SVAPGTGIYGYT
>TRBV28|-|-|TRBJ1-6
ASRETGNSPLH
>TRBV24-1|-|-|TRBJ2-5
ATGRGHGIQETQY
>TRBV6-2/TRBV6-3|TRBD2|-|TRBJ2-7
ASSYSRLAGSRY
>TRBV5-1|TRBD2|-|TRBJ2-1
ASSLDSGNTNEQF
>TRBV2|-|once|TRBJ2-2
ASSAREVGELF
>TRBV19|-|-|TRBJ2-3
ASSLGPRPSTDTQY